This T cell receptor beta chain stems from a study of blood T cell repertoires in COVID-19. About the study: Spain, Italy and the United States supplied samples that represented acute and convalescent COVID-19. Sample material is recorded as cDNA or gDNA derived from T cells, B-cell-depleted T cells, or PBMCs.

Original methodology: Reference gene primer amplification gave estimated nucleated cell counts. Sequencing used immunoSEQ multiplex PCR; TCRdb keeps in-frame clones, though not all of them. The V and J calls and clone size are taken from that table; D and trimming were inferred from the DNA. Of about 230,000 clones in the sample, roughly 85% were seen once. Deletions cut 1 base from V and 0 bases from J, with 16 bases between. Germline lookup yields CDR1 PRHDT and CDR2 FYEKMQ (reference sequence). The CDR3 has 19 amino acids. The V gene is TRBV13, the J gene TRBJ2-6; tentative D call: TRBD2 (7 bases). This receptor was identified in a woman aged 65 to 85 with active or convalescent COVID-19. The sequencing sample was made of peripheral blood. The CDR3 DNA sequence: TGTGCCAGCAGCTTAGAAGGGGGGGAACCCTCCTCTGGGGCCAACGTCCTGACTTTC. Its translation: CASSLEGGEPSSGANVLTF.